A selection of T cell receptor beta chains follows, all from one sample in a study of T cells in Graves' hyperthyroidism and ophthalmopathy. TCRdb re-analysed the multiplex PCR reads in MiXCR, keeping a single row per CDR3 protein. The sample holds about 210,000 distinct CDR3 sequences, 15% to 20% seen once. Material: blood. The receptors shown here come from a man aged 35 to 55 with Graves' hyperthyroidism. The conserved cysteine and the conserved F or W are not part of the CDR3 here.

j_gene | v_gene | CDR3aa
TRBJ2-7 | TRBV9 | ASSVSVSSSYEQY
TRBJ1-1 | TRBV11-3 | ASSLVLHTEAF
TRBJ1-1 | TRBV5-8 | ASSFRDRLEAF
TRBJ1-1 | TRBV5-1 | ASSIGTGDMEQYFGPGTEAF
TRBJ2-1 | TRBV6-5 | ASSYRVNNNEQF
TRBJ1-1 | TRBV6-1 | ASSEFERDTEAF
TRBJ2-1 | TRBV29-1 | SVEDWGQGGEQF
TRBJ1-5 | TRBV7-2 | ASSPGGTNNQPQH
- | TRBV6-2/TRBV6-3 | ASSTPRRVSNKQF
TRBJ1-5 | TRBV6-1 | ASSDTRGYSNQPQH
TRBJ1-2 | TRBV7-2 | ASSLYRANYGYT
TRBJ1-3 | TRBV20-1 | SVWTGSSGNTIY
TRBJ1-5 | TRBV30 | AWSTRHNQPQH
TRBJ2-3 | TRBV7-2 | ASSKQGAGTDTQY
TRBJ2-1 | TRBV5-4 | ASSSPREGRVGNEQF
TRBJ1-6 | TRBV5-1 | ASSLATGTDNSPLH
TRBJ2-3 | TRBV24-1 | ATSPPGQIGTQY
TRBJ2-3 | TRBV2 | ASSEVRPDTDTQY
TRBJ1-3 | TRBV12-3/TRBV12-4 | ASSLNSGNTIY
TRBJ2-5 | TRBV7-2 | ASRSGLATETQY
TRBJ2-7 | TRBV5-1 | ASSLPGRYEQY
TRBJ2-1 | TRBV7-2 | ASSLTGGAVYNEQF
TRBJ1-2 | TRBV7-8 | ASSSNREANYGYT
TRBJ2-4 | TRBV5-1 | ASSFGTEGALQY